Sequencing of this TCR beta chain was carried out in a study of pediatric ulcerative colitis. Points from the study as a whole: In rectum, acute severe colitis had expanded clones and less diversity. A couple of patients had blood samples with substantially reduced template counts. Compared with controls, ulcerative colitis showed greater blood-rectum clone sharing.

Regarding this clone: Antigen: not known.

Rectal tissue came from one to two pinch biopsies taken at colonoscopy. Up to 500,000 reads were sequenced per sample. Method: immunoSEQ multiplex PCR; TCRdb's copy keeps in-frame clones and lacks some. The sample consists of 44,000 or so clones, 78% of them appearing once. What was sequenced was gut tissue. The receptor's source is a girl aged 10-17 years with moderate ulcerative colitis.

In DNA form, the CDR3 reads TGCGCCAGCAGCTTGGAGGTAGCGGGAAGCCACGAGCAGTACTTC. Translation: CASSLEVAGSHEQYF. This rearrangement joins TRBV5-1 to TRBJ2-7; 8 positions match TRBD2. V lost 0 bases to trimming and J lost 5 bases; unmatched junction nucleotides: 7. Germline V gene sequence: CDR1 SGHRS, CDR2 YFSETQ. The CDR3 loop spans 15 amino acids.